Listed below are T cell receptor beta chains from one sample, sequenced in a study of T-cell memory formation after mild COVID-19. TCRdb used MiXCR to reprocess the 5' RACE reads, holding one entry per CDR3 protein. The sample consists of 250,000 to 350,000 distinct CDR3 sequences, about a sixth of them appearing once. Material for sequencing was PBMCs or a T cell subset sorted from them (not recorded which). These TCRs come from a man between 18 and 35 years old who had mild COVID-19 (a few samples of this study predate the infection). Cell type and time point are not known. Both conserved end residues are part of each CDR3. The D gene is left open where the match is weak. For some rows the clone size is stated as once, few or many, or as a class when expanded; others skip it.

J gene | CDR3 length | V gene | clone size | D gene | CDR3 protein | CDR3 DNA
TRBJ2-7 | 14 | TRBV7-2 | NA | TRBD1 | CASSPYRQGSEQYF | TGTGCCAGCAGCCCCTACCGACAGGGTTCCGAGCAGTACTTC
TRBJ1-1 | 14 | TRBV7-9 | NA | NA | CASSLYGENTEAFF | TGTGCCAGCAGCTTATACGGAGAGAACACTGAAGCTTTCTTT
TRBJ2-2 | 12 | TRBV12-3/TRBV12-4 | many | NA | CASSSNNGELFF | TGTGCCAGCAGTTCAAATAACGGGGAGCTGTTTTTT
TRBJ2-2 | 15 | TRBV28 | NA | NA | CASSLGLGNTGELFF | TGTGCCAGCAGTTTAGGTTTGGGGAACACCGGGGAGCTGTTTTTT
TRBJ2-7 | 14 | TRBV20-1 | NA | TRBD1 | CSARAPTTGDEQYF | TGCAGTGCTAGGGCCCCCACAACAGGGGACGAGCAGTACTTC
TRBJ2-3 | 16 | TRBV7-9 | few | NA | CASSSTGRGSTDTQYF | TGTGCCAGCAGCTCGACAGGGAGGGGGAGCACAGATACGCAGTATTTT
TRBJ2-1 | 17 | TRBV5-1 | NA | TRBD2 | CASKTSGGLSSYNEQFF | TGCGCCAGCAAGACTAGCGGGGGCTTAAGCTCCTACAATGAGCAGTTCTTC
TRBJ1-1 | 15 | TRBV7-9 | NA | NA | CASRVGNGVDTEAFF | TGTGCCAGCAGAGTAGGGAATGGAGTAGACACTGAAGCTTTCTTT
TRBJ2-2 | 13 | TRBV7-3 | NA | NA | CASSPTFTGELFF | TGTGCCAGCAGCCCCACTTTCACCGGGGAGCTGTTTTTT
TRBJ2-1 | 11 | TRBV5-1 | few | NA | CASSLEGPQFF | TGCGCCAGCAGCTTGGAAGGACCCCAGTTCTTC
TRBJ1-3 | 14 | TRBV6-6 | NA | TRBD1 | CASRGGGTGNTIYF | TGTGCCAGCAGAGGAGGGGGCACTGGAAACACCATATATTTT
TRBJ2-7 | 15 | TRBV7-8 | many | NA | CASSLARGGLGEQYF | TGTGCCAGCAGCTTAGCGCGAGGAGGACTGGGGGAGCAGTACTTC
TRBJ1-2 | 12 | TRBV2 | NA | NA | CASSEQEYGYTF | TGTGCCAGCAGTGAACAGGAATATGGCTACACCTTC
TRBJ2-1 | 15 | TRBV6-1 | NA | TRBD2 | CASSEEGGGYNEQFF | TGTGCCAGCAGTGAAGAAGGCGGGGGCTACAATGAGCAGTTCTTC
TRBJ2-5 | 14 | TRBV7-2 | NA | NA | CATSRGGYQETQYF | TGTGCCACCAGCCGCGGAGGGTACCAAGAGACCCAGTACTTC
TRBJ2-1 | 15 | TRBV10-3 | few | NA | CAISESIQRKDEQFF | TGTGCCATCAGTGAGTCGATCCAGAGGAAGGATGAGCAGTTCTTC
TRBJ1-1 | 17 | TRBV9 | few | NA | CASSATPWTVLNTEAFF | TGTGCCAGCAGCGCGACCCCATGGACGGTCTTGAACACTGAAGCTTTCTTT
TRBJ1-6 | 22 | TRBV4-1 | few | NA | CASSQEGSWQGRSNEINSPLHF | TGCGCCAGCAGCCAAGAAGGGAGTTGGCAGGGGAGATCTAATGAAATTAATTCACCCCTCCACTTT
TRBJ2-3 | 16 | TRBV5-6 | NA | NA | CASSSLGGRSTDTQYF | TGTGCCAGCAGCAGCTTGGGGGGCCGTAGCACAGATACGCAGTATTTT
TRBJ2-6 | 16 | TRBV5-4 | many | NA | CASSLADHSGANVLTF | TGTGCCAGCAGCTTGGCCGATCACTCTGGGGCCAACGTCCTGACTTTC
TRBJ2-5 | 14 | TRBV6-6 | NA | TRBD2 | CASSYRGGEETQYF | TGTGCCAGCAGTTACCGGGGAGGGGAAGAGACCCAGTACTTC
TRBJ1-5 | 15 | TRBV5-1 | NA | TRBD1 | CASSAQGHSNQPQHF | TGCGCCAGCAGCGCACAGGGGCATAGCAATCAGCCCCAGCATTTT
TRBJ2-1 | 14 | TRBV5-1 | many | TRBD2 | CASRGREVGDEQFF | TGCGCCAGCAGAGGTCGGGAGGTCGGAGATGAGCAGTTCTTC
TRBJ1-1 | 15 | TRBV20-1 | few | TRBD1 | CSAGTVNLPNTEAFF | TGCAGTGCCGGGACAGTAAATCTCCCGAACACTGAAGCTTTCTTT
TRBJ1-1 | 13 | TRBV7-3 | NA | NA | CASSPGGLAEAFF | TGTGCCAGCAGCCCGGGCGGCCTTGCTGAAGCTTTCTTT
TRBJ2-4 | 15 | TRBV7-9 | few | NA | CASSARVEPKEIQYF | TGTGCCAGCAGCGCCAGGGTGGAGCCTAAGGAAATTCAGTACTTC
TRBJ1-2 | 14 | TRBV10-3 | NA | NA | CAISDPGGGYGYTF | TGTGCCATCAGTGACCCCGGGGGGGGCTATGGCTACACCTTC
TRBJ2-1 | 14 | TRBV11-2 | NA | TRBD2 | CASSSVAGGNEQFF | TGTGCCAGCAGCTCCGTAGCGGGGGGTAATGAGCAGTTCTTC
TRBJ2-7 | 15 | TRBV15 | few | TRBD1 | CATSRGGTASYEQYF | TGTGCCACCAGCAGAGGAGGGACAGCCTCCTACGAGCAGTACTTC
TRBJ1-5 | 15 | TRBV5-1 | NA | NA | CASSLGTEVNQPQHF | TGCGCCAGCAGCTTGGGGACAGAAGTCAATCAGCCCCAGCATTTT
TRBJ2-7 | 13 | TRBV4-1 | NA | TRBD2 | CASSRGRAYEQYF | TGCGCCAGCAGTCGAGGGAGGGCCTACGAGCAGTACTTC
TRBJ1-5 | 13 | TRBV20-1 | NA | NA | CSASDGGDQPQHF | TGCAGTGCTAGTGACGGGGGCGATCAGCCCCAGCATTTT
TRBJ1-2 | 12 | TRBV27 | few | TRBD1 | CASSSGGGELNF | TGTGCCAGCAGTTCAGGGGGTGGGGAACTTAACTTC
TRBJ1-2 | 14 | TRBV11-2 | NA | NA | CASSQDPASYGYTF | TGTGCCAGCAGCCAAGATCCCGCAAGCTATGGCTACACCTTC
TRBJ2-3 | 16 | TRBV4-3 | NA | NA | CASSRSPTSSTDTQYF | TGCGCCAGCAGCCGCTCACCTACCTCTAGCACAGATACGCAGTATTTT
TRBJ2-5 | 14 | TRBV10-3 | NA | NA | CAISESEGGETQYF | TGTGCCATCAGTGAGTCCGAGGGGGGAGAGACCCAGTACTTC
TRBJ2-7 | 14 | TRBV27 | NA | NA | CASSLLAGHSEQYF | TGTGCCAGCAGTTTACTGGCTGGGCACTCCGAGCAGTACTTC
TRBJ2-4 | 14 | TRBV5-1 | NA | TRBD1 | CASSLRTGENIQYF | TGCGCCAGCAGCTTAAGGACAGGGGAAAACATTCAGTACTTC
TRBJ1-4 | 14 | TRBV7-9 | few | NA | CASSAQGTNEKLFF | TGTGCCAGCAGCGCACAGGGCACTAATGAAAAACTGTTTTTT
TRBJ2-1 | 14 | TRBV4-1 | NA | NA | CASSSSPRWGEQFF | TGCGCCAGCAGCTCATCGCCTAGGTGGGGAGAGCAGTTCTTC
TRBJ2-1 | 13 | TRBV30 | NA | NA | CAWSLTGDNEQFF | TGTGCCTGGAGTCTGACAGGAGACAATGAGCAGTTCTTC
TRBJ1-6 | 13 | TRBV7-9 | NA | NA | CASSSEQGSPLHF | TGTGCCAGCAGCTCCGAACAGGGCTCACCCCTCCACTTT
TRBJ2-7 | 15 | TRBV6-2/TRBV6-3 | NA | NA | CASSYGVGEYYEQYF | TGTGCCAGCAGTTACGGGGTGGGCGAATACTACGAGCAGTACTTC
TRBJ2-5 | 14 | TRBV7-2 | few | TRBD2 | CASRGAGGIETQYF | TGTGCCAGCAGGGGAGCGGGGGGTATAGAGACCCAGTACTTC
TRBJ2-1 | 14 | TRBV9 | few | TRBD2 | CASSVRSGGNEQFF | TGTGCCAGCAGCGTACGTAGCGGGGGAAATGAGCAGTTCTTC
TRBJ1-1 | 15 | TRBV25-1 | NA | NA | CASSEPRQGGTEAFF | TGTGCCAGCAGTGAACCCCGCCAGGGAGGCACTGAAGCTTTCTTT